This T cell receptor beta chain was identified during a study of T cell clonality in common variable immunodeficiency. Study results and limitations: CVID subjects had higher TCRbeta clonality than healthy controls, most marked in about a third. Common variable immunodeficiency TCR beta sequences reportedly had fewer deletions and N-nucleotide insertions. T cell subpopulation sequencing would be needed to explain CVID clonality.

In the case of this clone: Its antigen remains unknown. The read finishes 3 residues shy of the CDR3 end, and the germline J gene is used to complete it.

For at least one year, all CVID subjects received replacement immunoglobulin. Heparinized whole blood, 5 to 8 ml, came from each donor. Trimming left V 0 bases short and J 3 bases short, with 7 bases between. CDR3 length equals 14 residues. The germline gives CDR1 MNHNS, CDR2 SASEGT. The protocol was immunoSEQ multiplex PCR, while the TCRdb copy is restricted to in-frame clones and leaves out a portion. The sample is made up of some 22,000 clones, none counted only once. Sequencing input: peripheral blood mononuclear cells. The genes are TRBV6-1 and TRBJ2-3; D is undetermined. The sequence was collected from a human donor with common variable immunodeficiency. The sequenced part of the CDR3 DNA is TGTGCCAGCAGTGAAGCGGTCGGGACAGATACG. This encodes CASSEAVGTDT. The whole CDR3 is CASSEAVGTDTQYF.